These T cell receptor beta chains were read from a single sample in a study of beta chain features in type 1 diabetes. Sequenced by immunoSEQ multiplex PCR; TCRdb stores in-frame clones only, minus some. The sample consists of almost 250,000 clones, roughly 13% of them appearing once. The sequencing sample was made of naive CD4+ T cells from blood. These receptor sequences come from a woman between 35 and 50 years old in good health. CDR3s include the opening cysteine and the closing phenylalanine or tryptophan. Each record gives: J gene, D gene, V gene, clone size, CDR3 protein, CDR3 DNA. The D gene is left open where the match is weak. Size tells how often a clone was seen (once, few, many) or the class of an expanded clone, and some rows leave it out.

TRBJ1-3 | TRBD1 | TRBV5-6 | NA | CASSLVGGQGGNTIYF | TGTGCCAGCAGCTTGGTAGGGGGACAGGGAGGAAACACCATATATTTT
TRBJ2-7 | TRBD1 | TRBV11-1 | NA | CASSRDRASYEQYF | TGTGCCAGCAGCCGGGACAGGGCGTCCTACGAGCAGTACTTC
TRBJ1-1 | TRBD1 | TRBV5-4 | NA | CASSLGQGLNTEAFF | TGTGCCAGCAGCTTGGGACAGGGGCTGAACACTGAAGCTTTCTTT
TRBJ2-5 | TRBD1 | TRBV4-1 | NA | CASSLDRGQWTQYF | TGCGCCAGCAGCCTGGACAGGGGTCAGTGGACCCAGTACTTC
TRBJ2-7 | NA | TRBV25-1 | few | CASRARGNYEQYF | TGTGCCAGCAGGGCCCGAGGGAACTACGAGCAGTACTTC
TRBJ2-5 | TRBD2 | TRBV6-5 | NA | CASSYSGTRAQETQYF | TGTGCCAGCAGTTACTCGGGGACTAGGGCACAAGAGACCCAGTACTTC
TRBJ1-5 | TRBD1 | TRBV5-5 | NA | CASSLGQGWNQPQHF | TGTGCCAGCAGCTTGGGACAGGGTTGGAATCAGCCCCAGCATTTT
TRBJ2-3 | NA | TRBV25-1 | few | CASSYTGNTDTQYF | TGTGCCAGCAGTTATACGGGGAACACAGATACGCAGTATTTT
TRBJ1-3 | NA | TRBV6-5 | NA | CASSKTGSSGNTIYF | TGTGCCAGCAGTAAAACAGGGAGCTCTGGAAACACCATATATTTT
TRBJ1-1 | NA | TRBV29-1 | many | CSVANTEAFF | TGCAGCGTAGCAAACACTGAAGCTTTCTTT
TRBJ1-2 | TRBD1 | TRBV5-5 | once | CASSTRTGGSDGYTF | TGTGCCAGCAGCACTCGGACAGGGGGCTCAGATGGCTACACCTTC
TRBJ1-6 | NA | TRBV18 | NA | CASSPGQSLYSPLHF | TGTGCCAGCTCGCCAGGGCAGAGCCTCTATTCACCCCTCCACTTT
TRBJ1-4 | NA | TRBV18 | few | CASSPREFEKLFF | TGTGCCAGCTCACCGAGGGAGTTTGAAAAACTGTTTTTT
TRBJ1-4 | TRBD1 | TRBV12-5 | few | CASGSGQLNEKLFF | TGTGCTAGTGGTTCGGGACAGCTTAATGAAAAACTGTTTTTT
TRBJ1-2 | NA | TRBV5-1 | NA | CASSSGSRTLDGYTF | TGCGCCAGCAGCAGCGGGAGTCGGACACTGGATGGCTACACCTTC
TRBJ2-5 | TRBD1 | TRBV5-1 | few | CASSLGTALREETQYF | TGCGCCAGCAGCTTAGGGACAGCATTGAGGGAAGAGACCCAGTACTTC
TRBJ2-3 | NA | TRBV28 | NA | CASSFAPGRGNSDTQYF | TGTGCCAGCAGTTTTGCGCCAGGGCGGGGTAACTCAGATACGCAGTATTTT
TRBJ1-2 | NA | TRBV2 | NA | CASSEGAAYGYTF | TGTGCCAGCAGTGAAGGGGCAGCCTATGGCTACACCTTC
TRBJ2-5 | TRBD2 | TRBV7-9 | many | CASSFDLAGQETQYF | TGTGCCAGCAGCTTCGACCTAGCGGGACAAGAGACCCAGTACTTC
TRBJ1-1 | NA | TRBV6-4 | few | CASSRVTGTEAFF | TGTGCCAGCAGCAGGGTTACGGGCACTGAAGCTTTCTTT
TRBJ2-1 | NA | TRBV2 | NA | CASSALRQLYNEQFF | TGTGCCAGCAGTGCCCTCAGACAGTTATACAATGAGCAGTTCTTC
TRBJ1-6 | TRBD1 | TRBV27 | NA | CASTNNRGGNSPLHF | TGTGCCAGCACAAATAACAGGGGTGGTAATTCACCCCTCCACTTT
TRBJ1-4 | NA | TRBV6-1 | few | CATTGGDSNEKLFF | TGTGCCACGACCGGGGGGGATTCTAATGAAAAACTGTTTTTT
TRBJ2-1 | TRBD1 | TRBV25-1 | NA | CASSGGGQGTSYNEQFF | TGTGCCAGCAGTGGGGGAGGACAGGGGACATCCTACAATGAGCAGTTCTTC
TRBJ1-2 | NA | TRBV4-1 | few | CASSQDTANYGYTF | TGCGCCAGCAGCCAAGATACCGCGAACTATGGCTACACCTTC
TRBJ2-5 | NA | TRBV13 | few | CASSSQGFPTQETQYF | TGTGCCAGCAGCTCGCAGGGGTTTCCAACCCAAGAGACCCAGTACTTC
TRBJ1-2 | TRBD1 | TRBV7-2 | NA | CASSFPDRLDSGYTF | TGTGCCAGCAGCTTCCCGGACAGGTTAGATTCGGGCTACACCTTC
TRBJ1-5 | NA | TRBV9 | NA | CASSVADSNQPQHF | TGTGCCAGCAGCGTAGCAGATAGCAATCAGCCCCAGCATTTT
TRBJ1-1 | NA | TRBV29-1 | many | CSVGHMNTEAFF | TGCAGCGTCGGACATATGAACACTGAAGCTTTCTTT
TRBJ2-5 | TRBD2 | TRBV7-8 | few | CASSLGLAGRETQYF | TGTGCCAGCAGCTTAGGACTAGCGGGGAGAGAGACCCAGTACTTC
TRBJ2-7 | NA | TRBV19 | NA | CASSPESRREQYF | TGTGCCAGTAGTCCAGAATCCCGTCGAGAGCAGTACTTC
TRBJ1-2 | TRBD1 | TRBV2 | NA | CASSDSGTGYGYTF | TGTGCCAGCAGTGACTCCGGGACAGGATATGGCTACACCTTC
TRBJ2-1 | NA | TRBV13 | few | CASSSWPVGRYNEQFF | TGTGCCAGCAGCTCCTGGCCTGTGGGGAGATACAATGAGCAGTTCTTC
TRBJ2-3 | TRBD1 | TRBV9 | NA | CASSSRTGSADTQYF | TGTGCCAGCAGCTCCCGGACAGGGTCAGCAGATACGCAGTATTTT
TRBJ2-3 | NA | TRBV7-2 | NA | CASSYEGNTQYF | TGTGCCAGCAGCTATGAGGGAAATACGCAGTATTTT
TRBJ2-3 | TRBD2 | TRBV5-1 | NA | CASSSLAGGQQDTQYF | TGCGCCAGCAGCTCGTTAGCGGGGGGGCAGCAAGATACGCAGTATTTT
TRBJ2-2 | TRBD2 | TRBV19 | few | CASTNSGGTNTGELFF | TGTGCCAGTACGAATTCCGGGGGGACGAACACCGGGGAGCTGTTTTTT
TRBJ1-5 | NA | TRBV7-8 | NA | CASSLARVRDSNQPQHF | TGTGCCAGCAGCTTAGCGCGCGTCAGGGATAGCAATCAGCCCCAGCATTTT
TRBJ1-2 | NA | TRBV10-3 | few | CAISEQGFHGYTF | TGTGCCATCAGTGAACAGGGCTTTCATGGCTACACCTTC
TRBJ2-5 | TRBD2 | TRBV27 | few | CASRWGGQETQYF | TGTGCCAGCAGATGGGGGGGCCAAGAGACCCAGTACTTC
TRBJ2-1 | TRBD1 | TRBV7-2 | few | CASSPRQGVGNEQFF | TGTGCCAGCAGCCCCAGACAGGGGGTCGGCAATGAGCAGTTCTTC
TRBJ2-5 | NA | TRBV5-1 | few | CASSLASTGLETQYF | TGCGCCAGCAGCTTGGCATCGACGGGATTGGAGACCCAGTACTTC
TRBJ2-3 | NA | TRBV9 | few | CASSVTKPDTQYF | TGTGCCAGCAGCGTAACCAAGCCAGATACGCAGTATTTT
TRBJ2-3 | NA | TRBV5-1 | NA | CASSFDGDTQYF | TGCGCCAGCAGCTTCGACGGGGATACGCAGTATTTT
TRBJ1-2 | TRBD1 | TRBV5-4 | NA | CASSLPGQGGGYTF | TGTGCCAGCAGCTTGCCCGGACAGGGTGGTGGCTACACCTTC
TRBJ2-1 | NA | TRBV7-9 | NA | CASSQVKGGGPNEQFF | TGTGCCAGCAGCCAAGTCAAAGGGGGGGGTCCAAATGAGCAGTTCTTC
TRBJ2-1 | TRBD1 | TRBV14 | few | CASSHLGTGNEQFF | TGTGCCAGCAGCCACCTTGGGACAGGGAATGAGCAGTTCTTC
TRBJ2-2 | TRBD2 | TRBV25-1 | NA | CASSEFGRTNTGELFF | TGTGCCAGCAGTGAATTCGGGAGGACGAACACCGGGGAGCTGTTTTTT
TRBJ1-4 | NA | TRBV5-1 | NA | CASSLASRSEEKLFF | TGCGCCAGCAGCTTGGCCTCGAGGTCCGAGGAAAAACTGTTTTTT
TRBJ1-2 | TRBD1 | TRBV5-4 | NA | CASSLKQGDNYGYTF | TGTGCCAGCAGCTTGAAACAGGGGGATAACTATGGCTACACCTTC
TRBJ2-3 | TRBD2 | TRBV4-2 | NA | CASSQEIAGAPTDTQYF | TGTGCCAGCAGCCAAGAAATAGCGGGGGCCCCCACAGATACGCAGTATTTT
TRBJ1-2 | NA | TRBV19 | NA | CASKGRQSEDGYTF | TGTGCCAGTAAGGGGCGGCAGTCAGAAGATGGCTACACCTTC
TRBJ2-7 | NA | TRBV18 | few | CASSPGDTYEQYF | TGTGCCAGCTCACCAGGGGACACCTACGAGCAGTACTTC